This paragraph reports one T cell receptor beta chain. A read error may account for a junction end that differs from germline. Only in-frame clones appear in the TCRdb table, and some are missing; sequencing was by immunoSEQ multiplex PCR. The sample lists around 240,000 clones, approximately 85% occurring once. The sample belongs to a study of blood T cell repertoires in COVID-19. Residents of about two dozen US areas, aged about 18 to 95 years, made up the participants. CDR3 length: 15 residues. The germline CDR1 and CDR2 sequences are MNHEY and SVGAGI. J is TRBJ2-2 and V is TRBV6-5; possibly TRBD2 for D (5 bases). This TCR derives from a woman between 45 and 65 years old who had recovered from COVID-19. The sequenced sample consisted of PBMCs or T cells enriched from blood (not recorded which). The CDR3 loop reads CASNYEGAATGELFF. In DNA form, the CDR3 reads TGTGCCAGCAATTACGAGGGAGCAGCGACCGGGGAGCTGTTTTTT.